This T cell receptor beta chain was captured by sequencing in a study of human T cells and chemical hapten exposure. About the study: Patients, predominantly female, presented with alopecia areata, totalis or universalis.

TCRdb itself ran the RACE reads through MiXCR, one entry per CDR3 protein. The sample lists 35,000 to 55,000 distinct CDR3 sequences, approximately 9.5% occurring once. V trimming: 5 bases; J trimming: 4 bases; junction bases outside the gene matches: 5. Per the germline V gene, CDR1 is SNHLY and CDR2 is FYNNEI. The CDR3 spans 15 residues. Time point here: patch test 2, 6 weeks after DPC sensitization. The sample's treatment: therapeutic diphenylcyclopropenone sensitization with weekly scalp DPC. Unseparated into fractions, whole blood served as the source from which total RNA was extracted. This receptor was taken from a woman between 25 and 40 years old with alopecia areata. Some clones in this sample may be carry-over from other donors' samples. The specimen comprised whole blood, sampled in connection with sensitization to the hapten diphenylcyclopropenone (DPC). The V and J genes are TRBV2 and TRBJ1-5; 10 nucleotides agree with TRBD1. The CDR3 sequence: CASSTDRGENQPQHF. CDR3 nucleotides: TGTGCCAGCAGTACGGACAGGGGGGAAAATCAGCCCCAGCATTTT.